This T cell receptor beta chain came from a study of blood T cell repertoires in COVID-19. In the study's own analysis: Reference gene primer amplification in the assay estimated nucleated cell counts. Here immunoSEQ multiplex PCR was the method, and the copy in TCRdb shows in-frame clones only, minus some. From that table come the V and J calls and clone size; the DNA was used to work out D and trimming. The sample gives under 200,000 clones, approximately 82% of which show up once; 10% to 15% is in the top ten. Germline V lookup: CDR1 MNHNY, CDR2 SVGAGI (reference sequence). The CDR3 has 16 residues. V lost 6 bases to trimming and J lost 3 bases; unmatched junction nucleotides: 8. This clone was recorded at least ten times.

The specimen was peripheral blood. The source is a man between 65 and 80 years old who had recovered from COVID-19. The V and J genes are TRBV6-6 and TRBJ2-6; TRBD2 matches 7 bases. The CDR3 DNA reads as TGTGCCAGCAGGGTGGGACTATTGGTTGGGGCCAACGTCCTGACTTTC. Residues: CASRVGLLVGANVLTF.